This TCR beta chain was sequenced during a study of blood T cell repertoires in COVID-19. For the study at large: T cells, B-cell-depleted T cells, or PBMCs provided the cDNA or gDNA that served as material.

Per the original data handling: Reference gene primer amplification yielded estimated nucleated cell counts. TCRdb keeps only in-frame clones here, not all; method: immunoSEQ multiplex PCR. The V and J calls and clone size are taken from that table; D and trimming were inferred from the DNA. The sample includes about 90,000 clones, approximately 86% of them seen just once. V was trimmed by 3 bases and J by 3 bases, leaving 9 bases between them. CDR3 size: 13 residues. Germline assignment: CDR1 GTSNPN and CDR2 SVGIG (reference sequence). In its sample, this clone was seen once. This sequence was found in a man at least 80 years old with acute or convalescent COVID-19. The sample comprised peripheral blood. V gene TRBV30 combines with J gene TRBJ2-4; TRBD1 is a possible D gene (5 bases). The CDR3 here is CAWSTGRKNIQYF. In nucleotides, the CDR3 is TGTGCCTGGAGCACAGGCCGCAAAAACATTCAGTACTTC.